Below are 18 T cell receptor beta chains sequenced from a single sample in a study of blood T cell repertoires in COVID-19. Profiling relied on immunoSEQ multiplex PCR, and the TCRdb table lists in-frame clones only, not all of them. The sample consists of fewer than 200,000 clones, roughly 81% of them appearing once. Sequencing was carried out using peripheral blood. The receptors stem from a man aged 35 to 55 who had recovered from COVID-19.

The J gene is TRBJ1-1, the V gene TRBV7-3; 7 bases line up with TRBD1. V shed 5 bases, J shed 3 bases, and the junction held 6 bases outside the gene matches. This CDR3 has 14 residues. Per the germline V gene, CDR1 is SGHTA and CDR2 is FQGTGA. Here the CDR3 reads CASSLTGTDTEAFF. The CDR3 DNA follows: TGTGCCAGCAGCCTGACAGGGACGGACACTGAAGCTTTCTTT.

Only one count was recorded for this clone. V usage is TRBV6-2 or TRBV6-3 and J usage is TRBJ2-2; 8 bases are a match to TRBD2. The CDR3 consists of 15 residues. The V gene end was trimmed by 4 bases and the J gene end by 4 bases; junction bases not matched to a gene: 5. Germline V gives CDR1 MNHEY, CDR2 SVGEGT. CDR3 sequence (DNA): TGTGCCAGCAGTTCAAGCGGGGGATCCACCGGGGAGCTGTTTTTT. It specifies CASSSSGGSTGELFF.

J is TRBJ1-1 and V is TRBV5-6; D is perhaps TRBD1 (6 bases). This CDR3 spans 14 amino acids. The V and J ends lost 0 bases and 1 base respectively, with 7 bases between them. Germline CDR1 and CDR2: SGHDT and YYEEEE. CDR3 amino acids: CASSLEGGNTEAFF. In nucleotides, the CDR3 is TGTGCCAGCAGCTTGGAAGGGGGGAACACTGAAGCTTTCTTT.

J is TRBJ2-1 and V is TRBV24-1, with D perhaps TRBD1 (5 bases). CDR3 size: 15 residues. Trimming shortened V by 3 bases and J by 8 bases, and 16 bases separated the two germline ends. Germline CDR1 and CDR2: KGHDR and SFDVKD. CDR3 bases: TGTGCCACCAGTGATGCCAGGGATCTGAGCCATGAGCAGTTCTTC. It codes for CATSDARDLSHEQFF.

The chain uses TRBV5-1 and TRBJ2-7; perhaps TRBD1 as D (5 bases). V was trimmed by 0 bases and J by 5 bases, leaving 6 bases between them. This CDR3 comprises 12 residues. The germline V gene has CDR1 SGHRS and CDR2 YFSETQ. The CDR3 spells CASSLVGDEQYF. The CDR3 DNA is TGCGCCAGCAGCTTGGTAGGGGACGAGCAGTACTTC.

The genes are TRBV10-3 and TRBJ2-5, with D maybe TRBD1 (5 bases). CDR3 size: 14 residues. CDR1 is ENHRY, CDR2 SYGVKD, per germline. Trimming pared 6 bases from V and 1 base from J, leaving 12 bases between. The CDR3 loop reads CAISQGQSQETQYF. CDR3 nucleotide sequence: TGTGCCATCAGCCAAGGACAAAGCCAAGAGACCCAGTACTTC.

The chain has TRBV4-2 and TRBJ1-1; possibly TRBD1 for D (6 bases). The CDR3 sequence is 14 residues long. V lost 5 bases and J lost 1, with 11 bases in between. Germline V gene lookup returns CDR1 LGHNA and CDR2 YNFKEQ. This CDR3 reads CASSYRDKNTEAFF. CDR3 nucleotide sequence: TGTGCCAGCAGCTACCGGGACAAGAACACTGAAGCTTTCTTT.

J is TRBJ1-4 and V is TRBV3-1 (or the pseudogene TRBV3-2); no definite D call. V was shortened by 4 bases and J by 10 bases, with 13 bases between the two germline ends. Per germline, CDR1 LGHDT and CDR2 YNNKEL (reference sequence). The CDR3 runs to 13 residues. The CDR3 coding sequence is TGTGCCAGCAGCCCCCGAGAGGGAGTAAAACTGTTTTTT. This gives the protein CASSPREGVKLFF.

The chain uses TRBV4-1 and TRBJ1-2; no clear D. V lost 1 base and J 8 bases, leaving 14 bases between the germline ends. This CDR3 comprises 14 residues. Germline V gene data show CDR1 as MGHRA and CDR2 as YSYEKL. Here the CDR3 reads CASSQVSGDGGYTF. CDR3 coding DNA: TGCGCCAGCAGCCAAGTGTCCGGGGATGGCGGCTACACCTTC.

The gene calls are TRBV6-6 and TRBJ2-5; 8 positions match TRBD2. The CDR3 runs 13 residues. CDR1 MNHNY and CDR2 SVGAGI come from the germline V gene (reference sequence). After removal of 5 bases from V and 5 bases from J, the junction contained 4 bases not matched to a gene. CDR3 protein: CASSDGGAETQYF. The CDR3 DNA is TGTGCCAGCAGTGACGGGGGGGCGGAGACCCAGTACTTC.

The rearrangement joins TRBV19 to TRBJ1-2; D remains unclear. CDR3 length: 14 residues. Between the trimmed V and J ends, which lost 2 bases and 2 bases, there was a span of 9 bases. In germline, CDR1 is LNHDA, CDR2 SQIVND (reference sequence). This chain's CDR3 is CASSINGGNYGYTF. The CDR3 DNA is TGTGCCAGTAGTATAAACGGAGGGAACTATGGCTACACCTTC. The full variable domain, its missing parts supplied by reference TRBV19 and TRBJ1-2, is DGGITQSPKYLFRKEGQNVTLSCEQNLNHDAMYWYRQDPGQGLRLIYYSQIVNDFQKGDIAEGYSVSREKKESFPLTVTSAQKNPTAFYLCASSINGGNYGYTFGSGTRLTVV.

V usage is TRBV11-2 and J usage is TRBJ2-2; possibly TRBD1 for D (5 bases). Germline-derived CDR1 and CDR2 are SGHAT and FQNNGV. V was shortened by 5 bases and J by 6 bases, with 7 bases between the two germline ends. This CDR3 spans 12 amino acids. CDR3 loop: CASSPGSGELFF. The CDR3 DNA reads as TGTGCCAGCAGCCCAGGGTCCGGGGAGCTGTTTTTT.

This clone has only one observation. This rearrangement joins TRBV29-1 to TRBJ1-3; D is undetermined. CDR3 size: 14 residues. The germline V gene has CDR1 SQVTM and CDR2 ANQGSEA. V was shortened by 7 bases and J by 0 bases, with 13 bases between the two germline ends. CDR3 sequence reads: CSGSMGASGNTIYF. CDR3 DNA sequence: TGCAGCGGGTCTATGGGCGCCTCTGGAAACACCATATATTTT.

The gene calls are TRBV3-1 (or the pseudogene TRBV3-2) and TRBJ2-1, with 9 nucleotides matching TRBD2. The CDR3 runs 16 residues. Germline CDR1 is LGHDT and CDR2 is YNNKEL (reference sequence). After removal of 0 bases from V and 3 bases from J, the junction contained 3 bases not matched to a gene. The chain's CDR3 is CASSQDGAGGYNEQFF. CDR3 bases: TGTGCCAGCAGCCAAGACGGAGCGGGAGGCTACAATGAGCAGTTCTTC.

The V gene is TRBV7-9, the J gene TRBJ2-3; 7 positions agree with TRBD2. The CDR3 is made up of 15 amino acids. V was pared by 2 bases and J by 1 base, with 3 bases of the junction left unmatched. The germline gives CDR1 SEHNR, CDR2 FQNEAQ (reference sequence). The CDR3 loop is CASSLNAGGTDTQYF. The CDR3 DNA reads as TGTGCCAGCAGCTTAAACGCGGGGGGCACAGATACGCAGTATTTT.

The chain carries TRBV6-2 or TRBV6-3 and TRBJ2-5; a possible D gene is TRBD1 (5 bases). The V gene's germline CDR1 is MNHEY and CDR2 SVGEGT. V was trimmed by 5 bases and J by 0 bases, leaving 7 bases between them. The CDR3 is 13 residues long. CDR3: CASSNRYQETQYF. As DNA, the CDR3 is TGTGCCAGCAGTAACAGGTACCAAGAGACCCAGTACTTC.

The chain recombines TRBV19 with TRBJ2-3; D is unclear. V was shortened by 11 bases and J by 7 bases, with 13 bases between the two germline ends. The CDR3 is 11 amino acids. Germline loops: CDR1 LNHDA, CDR2 SQIVND (reference sequence). The CDR3 spells CASTAEYTQYF. CDR3 nucleotide sequence: TGTGCCTCTACAGCTGAGTATACGCAGTATTTT. Based on the CDR3 plus reference TRBV19 and TRBJ2-3, the full variable domain is DGGITQSPKYLFRKEGQNVTLSCEQNLNHDAMYWYRQDPGQGLRLIYYSQIVNDFQKGDIAEGYSVSREKKESFPLTVTSAQKNPTAFYLCASTAEYTQYFGPGTRLTVL.

The chain recombines TRBV9 with TRBJ2-3, with D tentatively TRBD1 (6 bases). Germline V gene sequence: CDR1 SGDLS, CDR2 YYNGEE. With 2 bases removed from V and 2 bases from J, the gap between germline ends came to 9 bases. This CDR3 spans 14 amino acids. CDR3 amino acids: CASSVQGYTDTQYF. The CDR3 region has the DNA TGTGCCAGCAGCGTCCAGGGGTACACAGATACGCAGTATTTT.